The TCR beta chain described here comes from a study of blood T cells in healthy people across ages. Germline loops: CDR1 SGHNT, CDR2 YYREEE (reference sequence). Trimming shortened V by 0 bases and J by 10 bases, and 20 bases separated the two germline ends. The CDR3 totals 16 residues. The use of a sample-barcoded 5' primer and a J-beta primer mix characterized a second PCR of roughly 6 to 11 cycles. TCRdb recomputed calls from the 5' RACE reads with MiXCR, one row per CDR3 protein. The table shows over 700,000 distinct CDR3 sequences, with roughly 53% occurring only once. The V gene is TRBV5-4, the J gene TRBJ2-1, with D perhaps TRBD2 (6 bases). The clonotype was recovered from an elderly man in good health. The specimen was blood. This CDR3 is CASSLAGTSNYYEQFF. The CDR3 DNA reads as TGTGCCAGCAGCTTGGCCGGTACTAGCAACTACTACGAGCAGTTCTTC.